The sequence of this T cell receptor beta chain was determined in a study of cytomegalovirus exposure and HLA in healthy donors. Study findings and constraints: Donors belonging to an Asian-associated ancestry cluster reportedly showed fewer N-insertions in productive TCRs than the approximately 640-donor mean, according to what a later analysis found.

Every donor was a healthy person donating bone marrow. There were likely unrecorded immune exposures, though donors were nominally healthy when sampled. PCR primers comprised 60 Vbeta and 13 Jbeta primers. Clones were read by immunoSEQ multiplex PCR, and TCRdb kept only the in-frame ones, dropping some. The table lists over 150,000 clones, approximately 74% of them singletons, with about 2% in the top ten. In regard to this clone: Its antigen is unidentified.

The germline V gene encodes CDR1 SGHNT and CDR2 YYREEE (reference sequence). V lost 4 bases and J lost 4, with 15 bases in between. The CDR3 runs to 14 residues. Sequenced material: PBMCs. This chain uses TRBV5-4 with TRBJ2-7; tentative D call: TRBD1 (5 bases). The sequence was collected from a man in his thirties or forties in good health and CMV-seronegative. The CDR3 region has the DNA TGTGCCAGCAGCACGACAGCAGAAATTTACGAGCAGTACTTC. Amino acids: CASSTTAEIYEQYF.